This T cell receptor (beta chain) was sequenced in a study of cytomegalovirus exposure and HLA in healthy donors. Germline V lookup: CDR1 SEHNR, CDR2 FQNEAQ (reference sequence). V dropped 6 bases and J dropped 4 bases, with 6 bases sitting between them. The CDR3 contains 11 residues. In regard to this clone: Its matching antigen is unknown.

60 Vbeta and 13 Jbeta primers were used in PCR. Method: immunoSEQ multiplex PCR; TCRdb's copy keeps in-frame clones and lacks some. This sample has more than 80,000 clones; 75% occur once, and the top ten carry roughly 3%. Study observations and caveats: The authors enumerated some 170 TCR beta chains as linked to cytomegalovirus.

This chain connects TRBV7-9 to TRBJ1-1; no clear D. Sequenced: PBMCs. The TCR originated in a male donor in good health and CMV-seropositive. CDR3 in DNA: TGTGCCAGCAGGACAACCACTGAAGCTTTCTTT. The encoded protein is CASRTTTEAFF.